One sample yielded the 29 T cell receptor beta chains listed below, sequenced in a study of cytomegalovirus exposure and HLA in healthy donors. 60 Vbeta and 13 Jbeta primers were used in PCR. The table came from immunoSEQ multiplex PCR; TCRdb's copy has only in-frame clones and leaves some out. The table lists roughly 120,000 clones, around 80% of them singletons. Sequenced: PBMCs. These receptors all stem from a man aged 45-65 years in good health and CMV-seronegative.

CDR3 residues: CASSVGDSQREYF. The CDR3 DNA sequence: TGTGCCAGCAGCGTAGGGGACTCGCAAAGGGAGTATTTT. The chain employs TRBV9 and TRBJ2-3, with D possibly being TRBD2 (6 bases). V lost 0 bases, J lost 13 bases, and 15 bases lay in between. This CDR3 region has 13 residues. From germline, CDR1 is SGDLS and CDR2 YYNGEE. The full variable domain, its missing parts supplied by reference TRBV9 and TRBJ2-3, is DSGVTQTPKHLITATGQRVTLRCSPRSGDLSVYWYQQSLDQGLQFLIQYYNGEERAKGNILERFSAQQFPDLHSELNLSSLELGDSALYFCASSVGDSQREYFGPGTRLTVL.

The chain uses TRBV4-1 and TRBJ2-3; 7 bases are a match to TRBD1. J was trimmed by 5 bases and V by 1 base; bases with no gene match: 12. The CDR3 is made up of 17 amino acids. Germline lookup yields CDR1 MGHRA and CDR2 YSYEKL. The CDR3 coding sequence is TGCGCCAGCAGCCAAGGCCCCACCGGGACAGTAAAAGATACGCAGTATTTT. Its translation: CASSQGPTGTVKDTQYF.

In its sample, this clone was seen once. CDR3 bases: TGTGCCAGCAGTTTGGCCCGGGAGGGTACAACTAATGAAAAACTGTTTTTT. Protein: CASSLAREGTTNEKLFF. This chain links TRBV28 with TRBJ1-4; no clear D gene. The CDR3 totals 17 residues. V shed 3 bases and J shed 0 bases, with 14 bases lying between them. CDR1 is MDHEN and CDR2 is SYDVKM in the germline V gene.

This chain uses TRBV11-2 with TRBJ2-1; 9 bases fit TRBD1. The ends lost 2 bases at V and 7 bases at J; junction bases unmatched: 6. The germline V gene encodes CDR1 SGHAT and CDR2 FQNNGV. This CDR3 spans 15 amino acids. The CDR3 protein is CASSLIGTGLNEQFF. In DNA, the CDR3 is TGTGCCAGCAGCTTAATTGGGACAGGGCTGAATGAGCAGTTCTTC.

V and J are TRBV5-1 and TRBJ1-2, with a weak D call TRBD1 (5 bases). The CDR3 contains 15 residues. Trimming took off 4 bases at V and 4 bases at J, with 17 bases between the two ends. Germline V gene sequence: CDR1 SGHRS, CDR2 YFSETQ. The CDR3 nucleotides are TGCGCCAGCAGCCCGGACACATCCCAGGGCTATGGCTACACCTTC. Translated: CASSPDTSQGYGYTF.

In its sample, this clone was seen a few times. The chain combines TRBV2 with TRBJ1-2; 7 bases align to TRBD1. Germline CDR1 is SNHLY and CDR2 is FYNNEI. The CDR3 is made up of 13 amino acids. The trim removed 6 bases at V and 3 bases at J, leaving 4 bases unmatched. The CDR3 bases are TGTGCCAGCAGCCCCACAGGGGACTATGGCTACACCTTC. Its translation is CASSPTGDYGYTF.

This clone appeared a single time. This chain links TRBV19 with TRBJ1-5, with D perhaps matching TRBD1 (5 bases). The germline V gene encodes CDR1 LNHDA and CDR2 SQIVND (reference sequence). The V gene lost 5 bases and the J gene lost 3 bases, with 14 bases spanning the gap. The CDR3 contains 15 residues. The chain's CDR3 is CASSPRQFNNQPQHF. CDR3 sequence (DNA): TGTGCCAGTAGTCCCAGACAGTTTAACAATCAGCCCCAGCATTTT.

J is TRBJ2-3 and V is TRBV5-6; D is possibly TRBD2 (6 bases). V lost 4 bases and J 2 bases, leaving 14 bases between the germline ends. The germline V gene encodes CDR1 SGHDT and CDR2 YYEEEE. CDR3 length equals 15 residues. CDR3 amino acids: CASSPRGLSTDTQYF. In DNA form, the CDR3 reads TGTGCCAGCAGCCCGAGGGGACTTTCCACAGATACGCAGTATTTT.

This clone was picked up one time. The chain is built from TRBV11-2 and TRBJ2-3, with D maybe TRBD1 (6 bases). CDR3 length: 15 amino acids. Germline loops: CDR1 SGHAT, CDR2 FQNNGV. V lost 5 bases and J lost 7, with 19 bases in between. This CDR3 is CASSQAGTPQHTQYF. CDR3 coding DNA: TGTGCCAGCAGCCAAGCCGGGACACCCCAACATACGCAGTATTTT. The full variable domain, its missing parts supplied by reference TRBV11-2 and TRBJ2-3, is EAGVAQSPRYKIIEKRQSVAFWCNPISGHATLYWYQQILGQGPKLLIQFQNNGVVDDSQLPKDRFSAERLKGVDSTLKIQPAKLEDSAVYLCASSQAGTPQHTQYFGPGTRLTVL.

This chain joins TRBV12-5 and TRBJ2-7, with a tentative D call TRBD1 (5 bases). Trimming stripped 1 base from V and 4 bases from J, with 14 bases between. CDR1 is LGHNT, CDR2 FRNRAP, per germline. The CDR3 is 15 residues long. The CDR3 DNA follows: TGTGCTAGTGGTTTGGGACAGAAAATCGTATACGAGCAGTACTTC. This codes for CASGLGQKIVYEQYF.

The CDR3 here is CASSIGGTGETQYF. The DNA for the CDR3 is TGTGCCAGTAGTATAGGAGGGACAGGGGAGACCCAGTACTTC. The rearrangement joins TRBV19 to TRBJ2-5, with 9 bases aligning to TRBD1. V lost 1 base, J lost 5 bases, and 2 bases stayed unmatched. CDR3 length: 14 residues. Germline V CDR1 and CDR2: LNHDA, SQIVND (reference sequence).

This clone was picked up a small number of times. V is TRBV6-5 and J is TRBJ2-1; D is perhaps TRBD2 (5 bases). The germline gives CDR1 MNHEY, CDR2 SVGAGI. CDR3 length: 15 residues. V was shortened by 10 bases and J by 8 bases, with 24 bases between the two germline ends. The CDR3 bases are TGTGCCACCGCAGGTCGTTCGGCGGGTTGGGATGAGCAGTTCTTC. This translates into CATAGRSAGWDEQFF.

This chain joins TRBV5-5 and TRBJ1-6; TRBD1 is a possible D gene (5 bases). This CDR3 comprises 14 residues. V lost 0 bases, J lost 8 bases, and 9 bases lay in between. The germline V gene encodes CDR1 SGHKS and CDR2 YYEKEE (reference sequence). The chain's CDR3 is CASSLAWGDSPLHF. The CDR3 DNA reads as TGTGCCAGCAGCTTGGCGTGGGGGGATTCACCCCTCCACTTT.

This clone was counted a single time. The rearrangement uses TRBV4-2 and TRBJ1-2; TRBD1 might be the D (5 bases). CDR1 LGHNA and CDR2 YNFKEQ come from the germline V gene. V was cut by 0 bases and J by 8 bases, with 13 bases left in between. The CDR3 consists of 14 residues. CDR3 DNA sequence: TGTGCCAGCAGCCAAGATCTGGGGCCTGGCGGCTACACCTTC. Translated, it gives CASSQDLGPGGYTF.

V usage is TRBV11-1 and J usage is TRBJ1-1, with D maybe TRBD1 (6 bases). CDR1 and CDR2 (germline): SGHAT, FQDESV (reference sequence). Trimming cost V 2 bases and J 11 bases, with 12 bases left between them. The CDR3 is 12 residues long. The CDR3 nucleotides are TGTGCCAGCAGCTTAAATCGGGACACGGCTTTCTTT. Protein: CASSLNRDTAFF.

V is TRBV7-9 and J is TRBJ2-5; D is uncertain. The germline V gene has CDR1 SEHNR and CDR2 FQNEAQ (reference sequence). The CDR3 is made up of 14 amino acids. Trimming removed 4 bases from V and 0 bases from J, with 9 bases in between. CDR3 protein: CASSYQEYQETQYF. Here the CDR3 DNA reads TGTGCCAGCAGCTACCAAGAGTACCAAGAGACCCAGTACTTC.

The chain recombines TRBV4-1 with TRBJ2-3; 7 nucleotides line up with TRBD1. Unmatched junction bases numbered 7, after V lost 0 bases and J lost 4 bases. The V gene's germline CDR1 is MGHRA and CDR2 YSYEKL. This CDR3 spans 16 amino acids. The chain's CDR3 is CASSQEGTAIADTQYF. DNA for the CDR3: TGCGCCAGCAGCCAAGAAGGGACAGCCATAGCAGATACGCAGTATTTT.

This chain links TRBV4-2 with TRBJ2-2, with 10 bases matching TRBD2. Germline CDR1 is LGHNA and CDR2 is YNFKEQ. J gave up 5 bases and V 5 bases, and 11 bases lay outside the gene matches. CDR3 length: 17 residues. CDR3: CASSETLAGVKTGELFF. In DNA form, the CDR3 reads TGTGCCAGCAGCGAGACGCTAGCGGGAGTAAAGACCGGGGAGCTGTTTTTT.

This sequence joins TRBV12-5 and TRBJ1-5; TRBD1 matches at 7 bases. V dropped 1 base and J dropped 3; count of bases not matched to a gene: 3. From germline, CDR1 is LGHNT and CDR2 FRNRAP. The CDR3 has 15 residues. CDR3 DNA: TGTGCTAGTGGTTTGGGACAGGGATTCAATCAGCCCCAGCATTTT. Protein: CASGLGQGFNQPQHF. Based on the CDR3 plus reference TRBV12-5 and TRBJ1-5, the full variable domain is DARVTQTPRHKVTEMGQEVTMRCQPILGHNTVFWYRQTMMQGLELLAYFRNRAPLDDSGMPKDRFSAEMPDATLATLKIQPSEPRDSAVYFCASGLGQGFNQPQHFGDGTRLSIL.

In DNA form, the CDR3 reads TGTGCCAGCAGTGCCGTTAGCAATCAGCCCCAGCATTTT. Its translation is CASSAVSNQPQHF. The chain joins TRBV2 to TRBJ1-5; D remains unclear. The CDR3 is made up of 13 amino acids. Trimming removed 4 bases from V and 0 bases from J, with 4 bases in between. Germline CDR1 and CDR2: SNHLY and FYNNEI.

This clone has just one count. The J gene is TRBJ2-5, the V gene TRBV19; D unresolved. Germline assignment: CDR1 LNHDA and CDR2 SQIVND (reference sequence). The V gene lost 7 bases and the J gene lost 3 bases, with 18 bases spanning the gap. The CDR3 runs to 15 residues. Written as DNA, the CDR3 is TGTGCCAGTACCCCGAGCGTTTCGGCCGAAGAGACCCAGTACTTC. Its protein product is CASTPSVSAEETQYF.

The chain combines TRBV5-1 with TRBJ1-1; tentatively, D is TRBD1 (5 bases). This CDR3 is 17 amino acids long. Per germline, CDR1 SGHRS and CDR2 YFSETQ. Deletions cut 4 bases from V and 5 bases from J, with 24 bases between. The CDR3 nucleotides read TGCGCCAGCAGCCGAACCACAGGTTATGATGTGGTGACTGAAGCTTTCTTT. Protein product: CASSRTTGYDVVTEAFF.

The rearrangement uses TRBV13 and TRBJ2-3; the match to TRBD2 covers 8 bases. V lost 1 base to trimming and J lost 1 base; unmatched junction nucleotides: 1. The germline gives CDR1 PRHDT, CDR2 FYEKMQ (reference sequence). CDR3 length: 15 residues. CDR3 amino acids: CASSLAGGGTDTQYF. The CDR3 DNA follows: TGTGCCAGCAGCTTAGCGGGAGGGGGCACAGATACGCAGTATTTT.

The chain is built from TRBV29-1 and TRBJ2-6, with 7 bases lining up with TRBD1. The J segment lost 0 bases and the V segment lost 6 bases, leaving 2 bases of the junction unmatched. CDR1 SQVTM and CDR2 ANQGSEA come from the germline V gene. The CDR3 is made up of 14 amino acids. The CDR3 DNA sequence: TGCAGCGTATGGACAGGCTCTGGGGCCAACGTCCTGACTTTC. Its protein is CSVWTGSGANVLTF.

V is TRBV7-2 and J is TRBJ2-7, with a possible D match to TRBD2 (6 bases). The germline V and J ends were trimmed by 1 base and 2 bases, with 12 bases remaining between them. The CDR3 has 15 amino acids. Germline values: CDR1 SGHTA, CDR2 FQGNSA. The CDR3 loop reads CASSLGGGTTYEQYF. The CDR3 region has the DNA TGTGCCAGCAGCTTAGGGGGCGGGACCACCTACGAGCAGTACTTC.

This clone was found a few times. The gene calls are TRBV11-3 and TRBJ2-4; D is unclear. The CDR3 is 13 residues long. Trimming pared 4 bases from V and 6 bases from J, leaving 10 bases between. Germline lookup yields CDR1 SGHNT and CDR2 YENEEA. The CDR3, as DNA: TGTGCCAGCAGCTCGAGCCCAGGAAACATTCAGTACTTC. Translation: CASSSSPGNIQYF.

The J gene is TRBJ2-1, the V gene TRBV7-8; no reliable D call. From germline, CDR1 is SGHVS and CDR2 FQNEAQ. V lost 1 base and J 12 bases, leaving 13 bases between the germline ends. There are 13 residues in the CDR3. The chain's CDR3 is CASSLGPGSGQFF. The CDR3 nucleotides read TGTGCCAGCAGCTTAGGTCCCGGGTCGGGGCAGTTCTTC.

This chain links TRBV29-1 with TRBJ2-1, with 9 bases that match TRBD1. With 7 bases clipped from V and 6 bases from J, the junction kept 7 bases outside the gene matches. CDR3 length: 13 residues. Germline V lookup: CDR1 SQVTM, CDR2 ANQGSEA. The CDR3 region has the DNA TGCAGCGCCCGACCGGGACAGGGCAATGAGCAGTTCTTC. It specifies CSARPGQGNEQFF.

The chain couples TRBV15 to TRBJ1-5, with a weak D call TRBD1 (5 bases). CDR1 is LNHNV and CDR2 is YYDKDF in the germline V gene (reference sequence). The CDR3 contains 15 residues. Trimming removed 5 bases from V and 1 base from J, with 12 bases in between. The CDR3 coding sequence is TGTGCCACCAGCTTTTCAGGGCTGAGCAATCAGCCCCAGCATTTT. It encodes CATSFSGLSNQPQHF.